Ten or more counts support the clone carrying this T cell receptor beta chain. The antigen remains undetermined. These data originate in a study of breast tumors, draining lymph nodes, adjacent tissues. The study, taken as a whole, reports: Most tumor T cells seemingly derive from lymph node, then expand in tumor. The lymph node origin of tumor T cells was framed as consistent with a hypothesis, not demonstrated. Tumors had less TCR diversity than lymph nodes, more than nontumor tissue.

TCRdb recomputed calls from the multiplex PCR reads with MiXCR, one row per CDR3 protein. In the table there are some 65,000 distinct CDR3 sequences, approximately 47% of which are singletons. V shed 0 bases and J 4 bases; nucleotides not matched to a gene: 9. The CDR3 is made up of 17 amino acids. Germline values: CDR1 SGHVS, CDR2 FQNEAQ. This clonotype originated in a female donor with breast cancer. Some clones in this sample may be carry-over from other donors' samples. Sample: breast tumor tissue. This chain connects TRBV7-8 to TRBJ1-2, with 9 bases matching TRBD1. The CDR3 loop is CASSLAAETGGGYGYTF. The DNA for the CDR3 is TGTGCCAGCAGCTTAGCGGCCGAAACAGGGGGCGGCTATGGCTACACCTTC.